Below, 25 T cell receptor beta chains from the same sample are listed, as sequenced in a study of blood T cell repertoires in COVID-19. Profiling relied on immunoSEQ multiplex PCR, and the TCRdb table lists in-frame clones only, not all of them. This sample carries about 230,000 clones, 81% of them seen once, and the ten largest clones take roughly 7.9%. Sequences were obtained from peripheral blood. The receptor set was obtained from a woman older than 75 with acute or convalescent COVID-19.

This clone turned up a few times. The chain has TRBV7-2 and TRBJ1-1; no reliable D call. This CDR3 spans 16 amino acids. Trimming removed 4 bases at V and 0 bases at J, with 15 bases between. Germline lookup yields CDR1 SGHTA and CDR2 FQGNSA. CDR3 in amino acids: CASSSIFGIMNTEAFF. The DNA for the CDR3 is TGTGCCAGCAGCTCAATCTTCGGGATCATGAACACTGAAGCTTTCTTT.

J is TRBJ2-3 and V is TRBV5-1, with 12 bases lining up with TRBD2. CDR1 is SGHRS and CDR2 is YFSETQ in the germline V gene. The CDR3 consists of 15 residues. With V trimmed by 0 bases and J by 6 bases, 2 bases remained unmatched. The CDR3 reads CASSLASGGADTQYF. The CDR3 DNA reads TGCGCCAGCAGCTTGGCTAGCGGGGGGGCGGATACGCAGTATTTT. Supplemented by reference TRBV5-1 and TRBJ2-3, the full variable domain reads KAGVTQTPRYLIKTRGQQVTLSCSPISGHRSVSWYQQTPGQGLQFLFEYFSETQRNKGNFPGRFSGRQFSNSRSEMNVSTLELGDSALYLCASSLASGGADTQYFGPGTRLTVL.

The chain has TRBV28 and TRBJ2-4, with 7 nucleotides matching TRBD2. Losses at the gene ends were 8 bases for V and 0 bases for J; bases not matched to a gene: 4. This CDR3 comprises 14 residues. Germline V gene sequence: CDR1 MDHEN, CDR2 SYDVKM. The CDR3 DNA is TGTGCCAGCTGGAGCGGGGTAGCCAAAAACATTCAGTACTTC. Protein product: CASWSGVAKNIQYF. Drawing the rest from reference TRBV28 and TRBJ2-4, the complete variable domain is DVKVTQSSRYLVKRTGEKVFLECVQDMDHENMFWYRQDPGLGLRLIYFSYDVKMKEKGDIPEGYSVSREKKERFSLILESASTNQTSMYLCASWSGVAKNIQYFGAGTRLSVL.

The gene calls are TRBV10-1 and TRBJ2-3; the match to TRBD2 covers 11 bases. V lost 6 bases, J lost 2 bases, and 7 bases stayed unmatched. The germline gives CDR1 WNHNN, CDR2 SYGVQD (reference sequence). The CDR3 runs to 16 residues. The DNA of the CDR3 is TGCGCCAGCAGCCTCGGGACTAGCGGAAACACAGATACGCAGTATTTT. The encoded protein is CASSLGTSGNTDTQYF.

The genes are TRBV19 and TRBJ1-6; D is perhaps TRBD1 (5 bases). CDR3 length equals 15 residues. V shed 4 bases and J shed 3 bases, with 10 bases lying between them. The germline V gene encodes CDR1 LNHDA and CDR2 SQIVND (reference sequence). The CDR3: CASSNAGRYNSPLHF. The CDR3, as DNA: TGTGCCAGTAGTAATGCGGGACGCTATAATTCACCCCTCCACTTT.

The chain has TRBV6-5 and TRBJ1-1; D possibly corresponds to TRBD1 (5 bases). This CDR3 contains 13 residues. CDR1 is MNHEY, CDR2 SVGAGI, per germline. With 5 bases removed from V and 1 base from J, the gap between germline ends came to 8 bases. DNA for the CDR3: TGTGCCAGCAGTCAGGGTCAGAACACTGAAGCTTTCTTT. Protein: CASSQGQNTEAFF.

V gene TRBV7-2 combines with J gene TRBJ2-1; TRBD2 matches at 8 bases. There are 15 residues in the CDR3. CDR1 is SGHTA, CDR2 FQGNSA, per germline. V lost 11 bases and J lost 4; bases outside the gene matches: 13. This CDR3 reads CAAAAPVAGYNEQFF. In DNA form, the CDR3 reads TGTGCCGCAGCAGCTCCAGTAGCGGGATACAATGAGCAGTTCTTC.

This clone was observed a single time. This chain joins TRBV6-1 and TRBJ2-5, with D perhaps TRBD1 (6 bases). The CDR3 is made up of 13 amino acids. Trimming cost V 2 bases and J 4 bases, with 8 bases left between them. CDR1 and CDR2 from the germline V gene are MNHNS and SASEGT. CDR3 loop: CASSETGSETQYF. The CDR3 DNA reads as TGTGCCAGCAGTGAAACAGGGTCAGAGACCCAGTACTTC.

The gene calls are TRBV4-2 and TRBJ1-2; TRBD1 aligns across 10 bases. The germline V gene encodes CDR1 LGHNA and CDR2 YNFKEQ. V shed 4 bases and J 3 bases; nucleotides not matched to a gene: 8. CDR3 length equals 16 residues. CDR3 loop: CASSRNSGTGDYGYTF. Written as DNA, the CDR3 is TGTGCCAGCAGCCGGAACTCCGGGACAGGGGACTATGGCTACACCTTC.

The CDR3 DNA reads as TGTGCCAGCAGTGTAGCGACAGGCACCGGGGAGCTGTTTTTT. It is translated as CASSVATGTGELFF. The V call is TRBV6-4, the J call TRBJ2-2; D might be TRBD1 (6 bases). V was cut by 4 bases and J by 4 bases, with 10 bases left in between. CDR1 MRHNA and CDR2 SNTAGT come from the germline V gene. This CDR3 comprises 14 residues.

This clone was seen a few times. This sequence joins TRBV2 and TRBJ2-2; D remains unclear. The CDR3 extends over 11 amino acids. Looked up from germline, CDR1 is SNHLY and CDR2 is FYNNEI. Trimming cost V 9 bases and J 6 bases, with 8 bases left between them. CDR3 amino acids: CASTSSGELFF. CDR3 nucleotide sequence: TGTGCCAGTACAAGTTCCGGGGAGCTGTTTTTT.

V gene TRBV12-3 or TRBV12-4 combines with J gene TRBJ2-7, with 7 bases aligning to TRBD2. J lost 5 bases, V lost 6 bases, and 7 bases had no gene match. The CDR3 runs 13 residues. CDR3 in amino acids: CASSSAGRNEQYF. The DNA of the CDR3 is TGTGCCAGCAGCTCAGCGGGACGGAACGAGCAGTACTTC.

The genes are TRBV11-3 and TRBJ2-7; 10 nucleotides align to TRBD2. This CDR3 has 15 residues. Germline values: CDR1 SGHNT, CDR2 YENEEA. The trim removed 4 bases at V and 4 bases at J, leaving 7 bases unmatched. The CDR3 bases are TGTGCCAGCAGCTCTGGAGCGGGGGGGCCTTACGAGCAGTACTTC. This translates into CASSSGAGGPYEQYF.

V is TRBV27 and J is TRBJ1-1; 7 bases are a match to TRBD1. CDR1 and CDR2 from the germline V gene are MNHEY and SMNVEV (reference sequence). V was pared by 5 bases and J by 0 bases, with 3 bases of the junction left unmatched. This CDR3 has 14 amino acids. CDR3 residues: CASSGTAMNTEAFF. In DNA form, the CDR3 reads TGTGCCAGCAGTGGGACAGCCATGAACACTGAAGCTTTCTTT.

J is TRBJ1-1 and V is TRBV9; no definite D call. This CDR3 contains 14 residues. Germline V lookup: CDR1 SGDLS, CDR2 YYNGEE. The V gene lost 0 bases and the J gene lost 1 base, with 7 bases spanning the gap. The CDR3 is CASSVGPGNTEAFF. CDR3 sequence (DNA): TGTGCCAGCAGCGTAGGACCAGGGAACACTGAAGCTTTCTTT.

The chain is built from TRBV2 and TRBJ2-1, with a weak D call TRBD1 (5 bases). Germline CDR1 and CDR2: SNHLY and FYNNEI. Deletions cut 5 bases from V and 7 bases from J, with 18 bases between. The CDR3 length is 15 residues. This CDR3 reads CASSSRQILGNEQFF. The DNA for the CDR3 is TGTGCCAGCAGTTCAAGACAGATTCTCGGGAATGAGCAGTTCTTC. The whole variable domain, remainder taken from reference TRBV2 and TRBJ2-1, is EPEVTQTPSHQVTQMGQEVILRCVPISNHLYFYWYRQILGQKVEFLVSFYNNEISEKSEIFDDQFSVERPDGSNFTLKIRSTKLEDSAMYFCASSSRQILGNEQFFGPGTRLTVL.

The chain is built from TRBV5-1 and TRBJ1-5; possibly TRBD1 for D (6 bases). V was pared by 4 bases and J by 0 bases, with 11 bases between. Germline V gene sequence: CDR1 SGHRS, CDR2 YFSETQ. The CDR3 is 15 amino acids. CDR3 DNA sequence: TGCGCCAGCAGCCTGGACAGCTATAGCAATCAGCCCCAGCATTTT. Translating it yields CASSLDSYSNQPQHF.

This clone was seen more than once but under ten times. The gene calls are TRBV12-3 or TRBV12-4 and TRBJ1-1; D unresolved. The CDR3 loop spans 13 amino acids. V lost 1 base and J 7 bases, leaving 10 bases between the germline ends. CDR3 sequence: CASSLVDGGEAFF. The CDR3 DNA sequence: TGTGCCAGCAGTTTAGTAGACGGAGGTGAAGCTTTCTTT.

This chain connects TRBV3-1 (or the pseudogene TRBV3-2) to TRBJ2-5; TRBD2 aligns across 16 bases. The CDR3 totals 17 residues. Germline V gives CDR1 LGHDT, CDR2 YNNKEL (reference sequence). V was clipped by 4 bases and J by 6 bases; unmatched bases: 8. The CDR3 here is CASSRGTSGGASKTQYF. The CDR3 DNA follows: TGTGCCAGCAGCCGAGGGACTAGCGGGGGGGCCTCAAAGACCCAGTACTTC.

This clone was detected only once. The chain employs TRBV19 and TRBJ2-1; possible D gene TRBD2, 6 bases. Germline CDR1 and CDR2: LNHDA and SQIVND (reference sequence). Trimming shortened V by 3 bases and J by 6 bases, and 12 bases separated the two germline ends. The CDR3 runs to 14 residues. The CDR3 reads CASSIPGSRNEQFF. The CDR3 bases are TGTGCCAGTAGTATCCCCGGGAGTCGCAATGAGCAGTTCTTC. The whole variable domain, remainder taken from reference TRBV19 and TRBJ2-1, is DGGITQSPKYLFRKEGQNVTLSCEQNLNHDAMYWYRQDPGQGLRLIYYSQIVNDFQKGDIAEGYSVSREKKESFPLTVTSAQKNPTAFYLCASSIPGSRNEQFFGPGTRLTVL.

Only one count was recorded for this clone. The CDR3 reads CASSQAFSGGPRGTDTQYF. CDR3 sequence (DNA): TGTGCCAGCAGCCAAGCATTTTCGGGAGGGCCGAGAGGCACAGATACGCAGTATTTT. The rearrangement uses TRBV4-2 and TRBJ2-3, with TRBD2 identical over 8 bases. Germline V lookup: CDR1 LGHNA, CDR2 YNFKEQ. Trimming removed 1 base from V and 1 base from J; junction bases left unmatched: 13. This CDR3 is 19 amino acids long.

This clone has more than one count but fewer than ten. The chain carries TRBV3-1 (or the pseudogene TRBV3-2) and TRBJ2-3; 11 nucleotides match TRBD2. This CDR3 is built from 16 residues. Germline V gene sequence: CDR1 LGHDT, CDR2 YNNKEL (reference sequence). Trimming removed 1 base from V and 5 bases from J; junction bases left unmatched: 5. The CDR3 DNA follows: TGTGCCAGCAGCCAAGTGCATAGCGGGGGGGGAGATACGCAGTATTTT. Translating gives CASSQVHSGGGDTQYF.

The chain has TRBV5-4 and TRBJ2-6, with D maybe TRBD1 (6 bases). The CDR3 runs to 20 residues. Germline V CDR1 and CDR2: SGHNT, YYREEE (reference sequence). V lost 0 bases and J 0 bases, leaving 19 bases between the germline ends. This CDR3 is CASSLGISRGRSSGANVLTF. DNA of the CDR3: TGTGCCAGCAGCTTGGGAATCTCCAGGGGCCGAAGCTCTGGGGCCAACGTCCTGACTTTC.

The CDR3: CASSQDQGGSQPQHF. CDR3 DNA: TGTGCCAGCAGCCAAGATCAAGGGGGCAGTCAGCCCCAGCATTTT. J is TRBJ1-5 and V is TRBV3-1 (or the pseudogene TRBV3-2), with 7 bases aligning to TRBD1. The CDR3 spans 15 residues. Germline assignment: CDR1 LGHDT and CDR2 YNNKEL (reference sequence). J gave up 6 bases and V 0 bases, and 5 bases lay outside the gene matches.

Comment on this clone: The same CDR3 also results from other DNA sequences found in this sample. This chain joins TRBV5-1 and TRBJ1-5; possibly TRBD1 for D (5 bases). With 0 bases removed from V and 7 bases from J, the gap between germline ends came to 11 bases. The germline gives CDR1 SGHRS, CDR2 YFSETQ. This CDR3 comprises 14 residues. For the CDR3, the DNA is TGCGCCAGCAGCTTGGGGGGCAGGAACCAGCCCCAGCATTTT. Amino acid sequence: CASSLGGRNQPQHF.